This TCR beta chain stems from a study of response to subunit inactivated influenza vaccine (dated by TCRdb to between 2017 and 2018). Study-level background: The study used deep quantitative T cell receptor repertoire profiling to track responses to a trivalent subunit inactivated influenza vaccine. Results the study describes overall, beyond this receptor: The authors suggested that each seasonal influenza vaccination may recruit only a limited number of new T cells.

Library prep was done by RT-PCR. The sequencer was an Illumina HiSeq 2500. TCRdb trimmed the raw reads at Q25, called clones with MiXCR and kept productive beta chains. Identical CDR3 proteins give one entry, which carries the most common genes and DNA. A total of 560,000 or so distinct CDR3 sequences appear in this sample, 7.6% of them only once. The ten biggest clones cover around 13% of the sample. About this clonotype itself: Its recognized antigen is unknown. Base quality data are lacking; no much larger clone is found one base away.

Compared with germline, V lacks 0 bases and J lacks 4 bases; bases without a gene match: 8. Including the terminal cysteine and phenylalanine, the CDR3 comprises 15 residues. Solely the CDR3 DNA is kept, with 45 bases framed from the first base. The germline V gene encodes CDR1 DFQATT and CDR2 SNEGSKA (reference sequence). The rearrangement joined TRBV20-1 to TRBJ2-5; 7 nucleotides in the junction match TRBD1. The sequencing here drew on PBMCs from blood, taken around 25 months after vaccination. This TCR came from a man aged 50 to 69 who received an inactivated influenza vaccine. Donor details come from another sample of the same person, matched by shared clones. The nucleotides read TGCAGTGCTAGAGATGGGGCAGGGGGTCGAGAGACCCAGTACTTC. This translates into CSARDGAGGRETQYF.